This TCR beta chain stems from a study of T cell responses to AZD1222 COVID-19 vaccine. General study findings and limits: CD4 TCRs associated with vaccination spanned spike, dominating at 160-218 and 743-854. Clonal diversity was possibly underestimated, and white British individuals and females predominated among donors. The study reported that nearly half of spike-specific TCRs target unmutated variant regions.

Notes on this clone: Its antigen is not known.

The V end lost 1 base, the J end lost 0 bases, and 10 bases lay between the germline ends. Germline V lookup: CDR1 SGHTA, CDR2 FQGNSA. The CDR3 has 15 amino acids. Produced via immunoSEQ multiplex PCR; TCRdb's table is partial and in-frame only. The table lists about 75,000 clones, around nine tenths of them singletons, with around 19% in the top ten. Specimen: peripheral blood, collected 28 days after the second AZD1222 dose. V gene TRBV7-2 combines with J gene TRBJ2-7, with D maybe TRBD1 (6 bases). The TCR sequence derives from an adult who received the AZD1222 COVID-19 vaccine. In nucleotides, the CDR3 is TGTGCCAGCAGCTTAGGCGCAGGGGTCTCCTACGAGCAGTACTTC. This gives the protein CASSLGAGVSYEQYF.